Listed here are 18 T cell receptor beta chains from one sample, sequenced in a study of T cell responses to AZD1222 COVID-19 vaccine. Assay: immunoSEQ multiplex PCR; the TCRdb copy retains only in-frame clones and omits some. The sample includes 35,000 to 55,000 clones, about 83% seen only once; the top ten take 40% to 65%. The source material was peripheral blood, sampled on day 0 of AZD1222 vaccination. These receptors came from an adult in good health.

The chain has TRBV18 and TRBJ2-1; D is unresolved. The germline V and J ends were trimmed by 6 bases and 9 bases, with 12 bases remaining between them. The CDR3 length is 12 residues. Per germline, CDR1 KGHSH and CDR2 LQKENI. CDR3 sequence (DNA): TGTGCCAGCTCGCAAAATGGGGTTGAGCAGTTCTTC. Protein product: CASSQNGVEQFF.

V usage is TRBV7-9 and J usage is TRBJ2-5, with TRBD1 matching over 7 bases. The V gene's germline CDR1 is SEHNR and CDR2 FQNEAQ (reference sequence). V shed 5 bases, J shed 2 bases, and the junction held 5 bases outside the gene matches. The CDR3 covers 14 residues. The CDR3 reads CASSIGQAQETQYF. DNA for the CDR3: TGTGCCAGCAGCATCGGACAGGCTCAAGAGACCCAGTACTTC.

This chain uses TRBV3-1 (or the pseudogene TRBV3-2) with TRBJ2-2; D uncertain. CDR1 and CDR2 from the germline V gene are LGHDT and YNNKEL (reference sequence). This CDR3 contains 13 residues. With 0 bases removed from V and 7 bases from J, the gap between germline ends came to 6 bases. The CDR3 sequence: CASSQDRVGELFF. DNA of the CDR3: TGTGCCAGCAGCCAAGATCGGGTCGGGGAGCTGTTTTTT.

This clone was counted only a few times. The chain joins TRBV23-1 to TRBJ2-2; 7 bases fit TRBD2. TRBV23-1 is an ORF, with its function uncertain. The junction had 4 bases not matched to a gene; V was cut back by 0 bases and J by 3 bases. This CDR3 comprises 16 residues. The CDR3 spells CASSQSRREDTGELFF. The CDR3 DNA reads TGCGCCAGCAGTCAATCTCGCCGGGAGGACACCGGGGAGCTGTTTTTT.

This chain joins TRBV7-2 and TRBJ2-1; 8 bases agree with TRBD1. The V segment lost 8 bases and the J segment 9 bases; nucleotides outside the gene matches: 9. The CDR3 contains 13 residues. In germline, CDR1 is SGHTA, CDR2 FQGNSA. The CDR3 loop reads CASLLRGRAEQFF. As DNA, the CDR3 is TGTGCCAGCCTCCTCAGGGGGCGCGCTGAGCAGTTCTTC.

This clone has ten or more counts. V is TRBV7-9 and J is TRBJ2-7, with 7 nucleotides matching TRBD1. The V gene's germline CDR1 is SEHNR and CDR2 FQNEAQ (reference sequence). V gave up 11 bases and J gave up 1 base; unmatched junction bases: 11. The CDR3 covers 14 residues. CDR3 sequence (DNA): TGTGCCTCGGCTAGGGGACAGAGTTCCTACGAGCAGTACTTC. This sequence encodes CASARGQSSYEQYF.

A single count supports this clone. The chain couples TRBV6-5 to TRBJ2-2; no firm D call. V lost 7 bases and J lost 6, with 12 bases in between. This CDR3 contains 13 residues. Germline CDR1 is MNHEY and CDR2 is SVGAGI. In DNA form, the CDR3 reads TGTGCCAGCACCCAAAGGGTGTCCGGGGAGCTGTTTTTT. It yields the protein CASTQRVSGELFF.

The rearrangement uses TRBV27 and TRBJ2-3, with TRBD2 matching over 8 bases. The CDR3 has 15 amino acids. The ends lost 3 bases at V and 2 bases at J; junction bases unmatched: 4. Per the germline V gene, CDR1 is MNHEY and CDR2 is SMNVEV (reference sequence). CDR3 loop: CASSLAGGNTDTQYF. CDR3 sequence (DNA): TGTGCCAGCAGTTTGGCGGGGGGAAACACAGATACGCAGTATTTT.

In this sample, this clone turned up once. The chain is built from TRBV15 and TRBJ2-1, with D unclear. Trimming took 0 bases from V and 10 from J, leaving 7 bases between them. Germline V CDR1 and CDR2: LNHNV, YYDKDF (reference sequence). CDR3 length: 12 amino acids. CDR3 DNA: TGTGCCACCAGCAGAGAGATCTCCGAGCAGTTCTTC. The encoded protein is CATSREISEQFF.

This clone was detected once. V is TRBV27 and J is TRBJ1-1, with no clear D. V was shortened by 7 bases and J by 2 bases, with 26 bases between the two germline ends. The CDR3 is 18 residues long. Germline assignment: CDR1 MNHEY and CDR2 SMNVEV (reference sequence). The CDR3 nucleotides are TGTGCCAGCACCCCGAGCGATAGGGAGCCCAAGGATAACACTGAAGCTTTCTTT. Its translation is CASTPSDREPKDNTEAFF.

This clone has a single count. The V gene is TRBV11-2, the J gene TRBJ2-1; 7 bases fit TRBD1. The CDR3 totals 15 residues. Germline V gene data show CDR1 as SGHAT and CDR2 as FQNNGV. J lost 3 bases, V lost 1 base, and 3 bases had no gene match. The CDR3 loop is CASSLGGQVYNEQFF. CDR3 nucleotides: TGTGCCAGCAGCTTAGGAGGACAGGTCTACAATGAGCAGTTCTTC.

V and J are TRBV29-1 and TRBJ1-1, with 11 bases matching TRBD1. CDR1 and CDR2 (germline): SQVTM, ANQGSEA. V shed 8 bases and J 4 bases; nucleotides not matched to a gene: 6. This CDR3 contains 13 residues. This chain's CDR3 is CSPGTGGGTEAFF. Written as DNA, the CDR3 is TGCAGCCCCGGGACAGGGGGTGGCACTGAAGCTTTCTTT.

This clone has only one observation. The chain links TRBV19 to TRBJ2-1; D may be TRBD2 (5 bases). The CDR3 consists of 14 residues. Per the germline V gene, CDR1 is LNHDA and CDR2 is SQIVND (reference sequence). V was pared by 7 bases and J by 3 bases, with 13 bases between. The CDR3 here is CASTSRELYNEQFF. The CDR3 nucleotides read TGTGCCAGTACATCGAGGGAGCTCTACAATGAGCAGTTCTTC. Looking up the rest from reference TRBV19 and TRBJ2-1 gives the full variable domain: DGGITQSPKYLFRKEGQNVTLSCEQNLNHDAMYWYRQDPGQGLRLIYYSQIVNDFQKGDIAEGYSVSREKKESFPLTVTSAQKNPTAFYLCASTSRELYNEQFFGPGTRLTVL.

V usage is TRBV6-2 or TRBV6-3 and J usage is TRBJ1-2; a possible D gene is TRBD1 (5 bases). The ends were cut back, 4 bases at V and 8 bases at J, with 14 bases in the middle. Germline values: CDR1 MNHEY, CDR2 SVGEGT. The CDR3 spans 13 residues. DNA of the CDR3: TGTGCCAGCAGTTCCGGGACGGCGGGAGGCTACACCTTC. Encoded protein: CASSSGTAGGYTF.

This clone was detected once. The genes are TRBV2 and TRBJ1-3; the D is unclear. V lost 1 base and J 0 bases, leaving 10 bases between the germline ends. This CDR3 is built from 16 residues. CDR1 and CDR2 from the germline V gene are SNHLY and FYNNEI. The CDR3 loop is CASSEGQPYSGNTIYF. The CDR3 DNA reads as TGTGCCAGCAGTGAAGGACAACCCTACTCTGGAAACACCATATATTTT.

The V and J genes are TRBV15 and TRBJ2-2; TRBD2 might be the D (5 bases). The germline V gene has CDR1 LNHNV and CDR2 YYDKDF (reference sequence). The V and J ends lost 0 bases and 4 bases respectively, with 9 bases between them. This CDR3 region has 15 residues. For the CDR3, the DNA is TGTGCCACCAGCAGAGATCTTGGAGGCACCGGGGAGCTGTTTTTT. Translation gives CATSRDLGGTGELFF.

The chain carries TRBV2 and TRBJ2-2, with no clear D. The CDR3 runs to 14 residues. The V end was cut by 4 bases, the J end by 0 bases, with 6 bases between. The germline CDR1 and CDR2 sequences are SNHLY and FYNNEI. The CDR3 sequence is CASSVTANTGELFF. CDR3 coding DNA: TGTGCCAGCAGTGTTACAGCGAACACCGGGGAGCTGTTTTTT.

The V call is TRBV5-1, the J call TRBJ2-3; 9 bases match TRBD2. Germline assignment: CDR1 SGHRS and CDR2 YFSETQ. This CDR3 has 17 amino acids. V lost 4 bases to trimming and J lost 0 bases; unmatched junction nucleotides: 9. CDR3 loop: CASSPKAGGESTDTQYF. CDR3 DNA sequence: TGCGCCAGCAGCCCCAAGGCGGGGGGGGAAAGCACAGATACGCAGTATTTT.